This paragraph covers one T cell receptor (beta chain) sequence. Its antigen has not been determined. Qualities for individual bases were not recorded, and no much larger clone is one base off. The source of the sample is a study of chemoradiotherapy in HPV16-positive cancers (dated 2022 in TCRdb). Looking at the study overall: Candidate HPV-specific T-cell clones and common TCR motifs were defined through functional T-cell assays on cells from a couple of HPV16-positive patients. Whether T-cell immunity against the HPV oncoproteins E6 and E7 changes during chemoradiotherapy and whether survival is affected by this immunity were examined in the study. The candidate HPV-specific TCRs and motifs were then tracked in TCR repertoires from around 86 patients with HPV-related cancers. Study-wide findings and limitations: Expansion of candidate HPV-specific clones and E7-related TCR motifs was observed in the tumor microenvironment during treatment, whereas no such expansion was observed for non-HPV-specific T cells. The functional definition of HPV-specific T cells was derived from only two HPV16-positive patients, and the survival association was reported for HPV16-positive patients. Among HPV16-positive patients, expansion of HPV-responsive T cells during chemoradiotherapy was associated with better recurrence-free survival.

Repertoires were sampled repeatedly over the course of chemoradiotherapy, so clonal expansion could be followed in the tumor microenvironment. Library construction relied on the immunoSEQ multiplex PCR assay. In its TCRdb copy, this immuneACCESS table keeps in-frame sequences only and misses some clones. Where compared with another copy, unresolved V genes explain less than half of these, and the others have no known cause. The sample table contains 12,000 or so clones; only one count was recorded for 60% to 85% of them. The top ten clones comprise around 7.8% of the sample. The trim is 7 bases for V and 0 bases for J, with a gap of 13 bases between the germline ends. Reading from cysteine to phenylalanine, the CDR3 counts 14 amino acids. Only CDR3 DNA is held: 42 bases, read in frame from base 1. CDR1 and CDR2 are read off the germline V gene as MDHEN and SYDVKM.

This chain joins TRBV28 to TRBJ2-7, with TRBD1 as a weak D call on 6 bases. The receptor was isolated from a human donor with HPV-associated anogenital cancer. Collection took place from a patient who underwent chemoradiotherapy. The CDR3 protein sequence reads: CASITADSSYEQYF. The DNA reads as follows: TGTGCCAGCATCACGGCGGACAGCTCCTACGAGCAGTACTTC.